Listed below are T cell receptor beta chains from one sample, sequenced in a study of beta chain features in type 1 diabetes. Sequenced by immunoSEQ multiplex PCR; TCRdb stores in-frame clones only, minus some. The sample lists some 330,000 clones, around 13% occurring once. The source material was naive CD4+ T cells from blood. These receptors originate from a woman aged 18 to 35 with type 1 diabetes. CDR3s include the opening cysteine and the closing phenylalanine or tryptophan.

j_call v_call cdr3_aa
TRBJ2-3 TRBV9 CASGHLKDTQYF
TRBJ1-5 TRBV18 CASSPGTGGTNQPQHF
TRBJ2-6 TRBV7-9 CASSWAGTVHSGANVLTF
TRBJ2-1 TRBV28 CASSLLVQMEQFF
TRBJ2-5 TRBV4-1 CASSLGITETQYF
TRBJ2-1 TRBV10-3 CAISESEEGRDNEQFF
TRBJ2-7 TRBV5-1 CASSPGTSGNEQYF
TRBJ2-5 TRBV7-9 CASSPQAGTRETQYF
TRBJ1-5 TRBV4-1 CASSQSPGNQPQHF
TRBJ1-6 TRBV7-2 CASSLTGFNSPLHF
TRBJ2-7 TRBV28 CATGDSGHEQYF
TRBJ2-3 TRBV5-1 CASSNPGTSREVDTQYF
TRBJ2-7 TRBV6-6 CASSYSQSSGEQYF
TRBJ2-3 TRBV7-2 CASSPERTSGGDTQYF
TRBJ1-1 TRBV2 CASSAPGLRSAFF
TRBJ2-7 TRBV28 CASSRTKAGFSYEQYF
TRBJ2-1 TRBV19 CASSTGRGEQFF
TRBJ1-2 TRBV5-1 CASSLGHNYGYTF
TRBJ1-4 TRBV28 CAISSGQGSEKLFF
TRBJ2-3 TRBV9 CASSSWTSGSTDTQYF
TRBJ2-3 TRBV4-2 CASSTSTDTDTQYF
TRBJ1-2 TRBV19 CASSSPGQGVYGYTF
TRBJ1-5 TRBV14 CASSQGGGDQPQHF
TRBJ2-7 TRBV5-4 CASSLHPGAYEQYF
TRBJ2-5 TRBV9 CASSVEGSSSVPGSQYF
TRBJ1-2 TRBV7-9 CASSLPGQYSYTF
TRBJ2-3 TRBV5-1 CASSLLSAGGTRTDTQYF
TRBJ2-1 TRBV4-3 CASSQGTGMNEQFF
TRBJ2-7 TRBV29-1 CSVDVAGGQQYF
TRBJ2-7 TRBV25-1 CASSELLAGGYEQYF
TRBJ2-7 TRBV7-2 CASTIKSGTSGGSYEQYF
TRBJ2-7 TRBV4-3 CASSQAQSSYEQYF
TRBJ2-4 TRBV18 CASSPPGGLMDIQYF
TRBJ2-1 TRBV25-1 CASSDGVNEQFF
TRBJ2-1 TRBV12-5 CASGPGLVGWDEQFF
TRBJ2-4 TRBV2 CASRGGLAKNIQYF
TRBJ2-3 TRBV15 CATSARTSSGRSDTQYF
TRBJ1-2 TRBV20-1 CSARDSGYTF
TRBJ2-1 TRBV9 CASSPLGAFYNEQFF
TRBJ2-2 TRBV5-1 CASSLESGVNTGELFF
TRBJ2-4 TRBV4-2 CASSLGVAKNIQYF
TRBJ2-7 TRBV5-1 CASSLTGTQRREQYF
TRBJ2-2 TRBV5-4 CASSLGLGLNTGELFF
TRBJ2-3 TRBV14 CASSPHGLAISTDTQYF
TRBJ1-2 TRBV11-2 CASSETNIPYGYTF
TRBJ2-5 TRBV28 CASRGTPKGETQYF
TRBJ1-1 TRBV27 CASSSPAGYTEAFF
TRBJ2-4 TRBV25-1 CASSVTGTPGIQYF
TRBJ2-7 TRBV7-2 CASSLVSSPEQYF
TRBJ1-2 TRBV6-5 CASVQGSGYGYTF
TRBJ2-4 TRBV4-2 CASSQDLERQEDIQYF
TRBJ2-5 TRBV7-8 CASSLGAVQETQYF
TRBJ2-2 TRBV30 CAWRGLAIANTGELFF
TRBJ1-2 TRBV7-2 CASRIDRGLGYGYTF